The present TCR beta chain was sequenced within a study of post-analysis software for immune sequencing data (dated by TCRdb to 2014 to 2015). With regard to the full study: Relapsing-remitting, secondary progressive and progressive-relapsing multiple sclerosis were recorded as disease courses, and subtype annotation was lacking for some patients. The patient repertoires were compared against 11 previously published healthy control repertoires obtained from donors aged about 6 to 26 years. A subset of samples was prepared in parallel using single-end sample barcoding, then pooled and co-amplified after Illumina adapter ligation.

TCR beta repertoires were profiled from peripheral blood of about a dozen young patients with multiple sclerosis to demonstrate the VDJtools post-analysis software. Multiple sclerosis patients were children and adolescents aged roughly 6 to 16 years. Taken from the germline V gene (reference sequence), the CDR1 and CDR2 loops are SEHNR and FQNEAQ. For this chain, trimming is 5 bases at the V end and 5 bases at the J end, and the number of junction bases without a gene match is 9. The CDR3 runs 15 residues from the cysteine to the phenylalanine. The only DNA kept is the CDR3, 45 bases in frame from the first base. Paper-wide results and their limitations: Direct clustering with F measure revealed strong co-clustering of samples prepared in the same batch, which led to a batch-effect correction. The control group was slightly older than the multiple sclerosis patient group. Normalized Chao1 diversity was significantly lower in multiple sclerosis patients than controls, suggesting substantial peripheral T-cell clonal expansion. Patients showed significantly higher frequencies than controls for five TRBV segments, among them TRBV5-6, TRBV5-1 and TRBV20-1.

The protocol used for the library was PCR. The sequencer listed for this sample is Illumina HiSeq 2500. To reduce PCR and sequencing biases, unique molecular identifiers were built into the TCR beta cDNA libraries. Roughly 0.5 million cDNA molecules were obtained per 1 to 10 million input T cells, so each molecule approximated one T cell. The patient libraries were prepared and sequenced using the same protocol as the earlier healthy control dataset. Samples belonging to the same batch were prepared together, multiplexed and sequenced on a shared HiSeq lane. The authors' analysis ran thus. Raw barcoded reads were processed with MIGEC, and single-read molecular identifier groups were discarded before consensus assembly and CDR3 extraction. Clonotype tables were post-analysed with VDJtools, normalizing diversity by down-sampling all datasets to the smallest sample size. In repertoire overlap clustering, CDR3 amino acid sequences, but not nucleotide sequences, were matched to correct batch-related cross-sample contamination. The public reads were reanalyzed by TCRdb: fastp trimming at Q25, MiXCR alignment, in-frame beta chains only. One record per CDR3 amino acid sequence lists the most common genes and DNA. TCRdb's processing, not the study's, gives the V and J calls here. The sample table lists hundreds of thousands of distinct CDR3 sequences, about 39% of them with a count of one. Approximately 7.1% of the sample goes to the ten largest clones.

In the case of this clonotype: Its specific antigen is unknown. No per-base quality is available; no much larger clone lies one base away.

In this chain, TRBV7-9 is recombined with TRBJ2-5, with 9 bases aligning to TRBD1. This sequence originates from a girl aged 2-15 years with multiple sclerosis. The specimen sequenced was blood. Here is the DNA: TGTGCCAGCAGCCCCGGGACAGGGCTTGTTGAGACCCAGTACTTC. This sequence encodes CASSPGTGLVETQYF.